What follows are 10 T cell receptor beta chains derived from one specimen sequenced in a study of response to subunit inactivated influenza vaccine. TCRdb reprocessed the RT-PCR reads with MiXCR, giving one entry per CDR3 protein. The sample has under 800,000 distinct CDR3 sequences; about 14% are singletons. This specimen was PBMCs from blood, taken roughly 15 days before vaccination. The receptors were gathered from a man aged 50 or older who received an inactivated influenza vaccine.

This clonotype turned up a few times. The gene calls are TRBV12-3 or TRBV12-4 and TRBJ1-1, with 7 bases that match TRBD1. CDR3 length: 13 amino acids. J gave up 7 bases and V 5 bases, and 7 bases lay outside the gene matches. CDR3 sequence (DNA): TGTGCCAGCAGTCTTGACAGGGATCTTGAAGCTTTCTTT. This translates into CASSLDRDLEAFF.

This chain links TRBV5-1 with TRBJ2-5; D ambiguous. Trimming pared 1 base from V and 5 bases from J, leaving 9 bases between. The CDR3 runs to 13 residues. Germline-derived CDR1 and CDR2 are SGHRS and YFSETQ. The DNA for the CDR3 is TGCGCCAGCAGCTTGAACATAAGGGAGACCCAGTACTTC. It translates to CASSLNIRETQYF.

The chain recombines TRBV6-1 with TRBJ2-2; tentatively, D is TRBD2 (5 bases). Deletions cut 5 bases from V and 7 bases from J, with 14 bases between. Germline values: CDR1 MNHNS, CDR2 SASEGT. There are 14 residues in the CDR3. The CDR3 region has the DNA TGTGCCAGCAGTCTAGTCCTTCGGGGCGGGGAGCTGTTTTTT. It specifies CASSLVLRGGELFF.

This clonotype was detected many times. This sequence joins TRBV20-1 and TRBJ2-3; 8 nucleotides match TRBD2. V trimming: 6 bases; J trimming: 3 bases; junction bases outside the gene matches: 14. CDR1 is DFQATT, CDR2 SNEGSKA, per germline (reference sequence). The CDR3 sequence is 16 residues long. CDR3: CSARFSGLAGTDTQYF. The CDR3 DNA is TGCAGTGCGAGATTCAGCGGACTAGCTGGTACAGATACGCAGTATTTT.

This CDR3 reads CASSSLAGVVTDTQYF. The DNA for the CDR3 is TGTGCCAGCAGCTCCTTAGCGGGAGTGGTCACAGATACGCAGTATTTT. The chain carries TRBV7-8 and TRBJ2-3, with 9 nucleotides matching TRBD2. The V gene end was trimmed by 4 bases and the J gene end by 2 bases; junction bases not matched to a gene: 7. This CDR3 has 16 amino acids. Germline CDR1 SGHVS, CDR2 FQNEAQ.

The chain has TRBV20-1 and TRBJ2-5, with 7 bases that match TRBD2. This CDR3 region has 16 residues. Germline values: CDR1 DFQATT, CDR2 SNEGSKA (reference sequence). J was trimmed by 7 bases and V by 2 bases; bases with no gene match: 16. The CDR3 nucleotides read TGCAGTGCTAGAACCTCAGGATCGCGGGAGAGGGGGACCCAGTACTTC. Its translation is CSARTSGSRERGTQYF.

This clonotype was recorded a few times. V usage is TRBV19 and J usage is TRBJ2-7; 7 bases are shared with TRBD2. The CDR3 spans 13 residues. Germline V lookup: CDR1 LNHDA, CDR2 SQIVND (reference sequence). J was trimmed by 6 bases and V by 5 bases; bases with no gene match: 7. The DNA of the CDR3 is TGTGCCAGTAGTGGGTGGGCTAGCGGCGAGCAGTACTTC. It yields the protein CASSGWASGEQYF.

The chain carries TRBV4-1 and TRBJ2-7; TRBD2 is a possible D gene (6 bases). The germline V gene encodes CDR1 MGHRA and CDR2 YSYEKL. CDR3 size: 14 residues. V was pared by 4 bases and J by 2 bases, with 12 bases between. The CDR3 region is CASSPRRGTYEQYF. The CDR3 region has the DNA TGCGCCAGCAGCCCTAGGAGGGGAACCTACGAGCAGTACTTC.

At least ten counts were recorded for this clonotype. The rearrangement uses TRBV6-5 and TRBJ1-5, with D perhaps matching TRBD1 (5 bases). Germline V gene sequence: CDR1 MNHEY, CDR2 SVGAGI. Trimming took 2 bases from V and 1 from J, leaving 24 bases between them. CDR3 length: 20 residues. The CDR3 DNA reads TGTGCCAGCAGTTACACAAGAGGGGAGCGGAGGTCGACAAGCAATCAGCCCCAGCATTTT. Protein product: CASSYTRGERRSTSNQPQHF.

This sequence joins TRBV30 and TRBJ2-3, with TRBD2 matching 10 bases. The CDR3 contains 15 residues. J lost 8 bases, V lost 0 bases, and 8 bases had no gene match. CDR1 and CDR2 (germline): GTSNPN, SVGIG (reference sequence). CDR3 loop: CAWSVGLAARGTQYF. The CDR3 DNA reads TGTGCCTGGAGTGTTGGACTAGCGGCCCGAGGTACGCAGTATTTT. Filled out from reference TRBV30 and TRBJ2-3, the complete variable domain reads SQTIHQWPATLVQPVGSPLSLECTVEGTSNPNLYWYRQAAGRGLQLLFYSVGIGQISSEVPQNLSASRPQDRQFILSSKKLLLSDSGFYLCAWSVGLAARGTQYFGPGTRLTVL.